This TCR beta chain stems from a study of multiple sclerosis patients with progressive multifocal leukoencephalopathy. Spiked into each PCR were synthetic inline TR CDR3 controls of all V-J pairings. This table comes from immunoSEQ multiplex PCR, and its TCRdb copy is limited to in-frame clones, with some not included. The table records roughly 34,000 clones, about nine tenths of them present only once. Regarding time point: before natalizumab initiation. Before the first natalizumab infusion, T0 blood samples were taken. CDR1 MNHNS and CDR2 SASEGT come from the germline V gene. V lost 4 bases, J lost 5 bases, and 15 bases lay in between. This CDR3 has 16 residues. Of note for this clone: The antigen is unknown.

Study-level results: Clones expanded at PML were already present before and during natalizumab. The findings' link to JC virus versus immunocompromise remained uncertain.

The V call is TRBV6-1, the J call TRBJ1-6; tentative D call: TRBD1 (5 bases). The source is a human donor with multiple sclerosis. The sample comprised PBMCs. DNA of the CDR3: TGTGCCAGCAGTGCCTGGGCGGGGGTGAATAATTCACCCCTCCACTTT. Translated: CASSAWAGVNNSPLHF.